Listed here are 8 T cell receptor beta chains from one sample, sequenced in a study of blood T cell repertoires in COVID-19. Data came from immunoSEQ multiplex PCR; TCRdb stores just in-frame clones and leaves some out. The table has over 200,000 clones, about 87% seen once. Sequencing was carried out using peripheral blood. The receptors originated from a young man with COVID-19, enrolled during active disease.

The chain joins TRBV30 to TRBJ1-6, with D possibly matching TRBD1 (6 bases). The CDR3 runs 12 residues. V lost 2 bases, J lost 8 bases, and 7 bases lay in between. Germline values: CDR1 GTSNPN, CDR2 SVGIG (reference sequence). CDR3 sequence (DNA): TGTGCCTGGAGTTACAGGGATTCACCCCTCCACTTT. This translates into CAWSYRDSPLHF.

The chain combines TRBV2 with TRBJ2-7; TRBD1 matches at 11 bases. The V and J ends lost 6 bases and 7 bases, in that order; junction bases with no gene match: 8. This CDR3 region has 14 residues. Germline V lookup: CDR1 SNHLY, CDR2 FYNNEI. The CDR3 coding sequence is TGTGCCAGCAGCGTTGGGACAGGGGGGCGAGAGCAGTACTTC. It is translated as CASSVGTGGREQYF.

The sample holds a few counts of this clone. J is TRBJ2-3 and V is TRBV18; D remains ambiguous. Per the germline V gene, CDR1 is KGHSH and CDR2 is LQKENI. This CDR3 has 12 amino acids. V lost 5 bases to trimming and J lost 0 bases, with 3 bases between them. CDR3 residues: CASSTSTDTQYF. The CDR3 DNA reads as TGTGCCAGCTCAACTAGCACAGATACGCAGTATTTT.

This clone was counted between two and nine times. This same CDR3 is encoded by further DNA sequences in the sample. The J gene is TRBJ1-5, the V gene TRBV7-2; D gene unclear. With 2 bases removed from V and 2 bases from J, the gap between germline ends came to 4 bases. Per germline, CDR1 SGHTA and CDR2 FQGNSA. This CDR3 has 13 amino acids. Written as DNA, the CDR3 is TGTGCCAGCAGCTTAACAGGCAATCAGCCCCAGCATTTT. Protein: CASSLTGNQPQHF.

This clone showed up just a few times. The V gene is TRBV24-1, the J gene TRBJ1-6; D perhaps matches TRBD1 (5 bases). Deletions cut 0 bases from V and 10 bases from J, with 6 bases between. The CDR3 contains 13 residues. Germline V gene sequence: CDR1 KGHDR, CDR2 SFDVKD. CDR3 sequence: CATSDLRTSPLHF. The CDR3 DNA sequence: TGTGCCACCAGTGATTTGCGGACATCACCCCTCCACTTT.

The CDR3 spells CASSQGQGASTDTQYF. The CDR3 DNA follows: TGCGCCAGCAGCCAAGGACAGGGGGCTAGCACAGATACGCAGTATTTT. The rearrangement uses TRBV4-1 and TRBJ2-3; 10 bases map to TRBD1. Germline V gene data show CDR1 as MGHRA and CDR2 as YSYEKL. The CDR3 runs 16 residues. Losses at the gene ends were 1 base for V and 0 bases for J; bases not matched to a gene: 1.

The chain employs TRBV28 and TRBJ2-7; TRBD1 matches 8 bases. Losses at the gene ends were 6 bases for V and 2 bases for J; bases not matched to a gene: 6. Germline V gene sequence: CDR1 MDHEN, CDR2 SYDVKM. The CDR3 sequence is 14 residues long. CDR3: CASRGRDRTYEQYF. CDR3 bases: TGTGCCAGCAGGGGTAGGGACAGGACCTACGAGCAGTACTTC.

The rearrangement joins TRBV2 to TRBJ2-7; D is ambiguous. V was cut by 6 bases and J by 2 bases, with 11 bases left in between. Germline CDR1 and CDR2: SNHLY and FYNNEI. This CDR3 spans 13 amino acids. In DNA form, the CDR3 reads TGTGCCAGCAGCCCCCAGGTAGCCTACGAGCAGTACTTC. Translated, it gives CASSPQVAYEQYF.